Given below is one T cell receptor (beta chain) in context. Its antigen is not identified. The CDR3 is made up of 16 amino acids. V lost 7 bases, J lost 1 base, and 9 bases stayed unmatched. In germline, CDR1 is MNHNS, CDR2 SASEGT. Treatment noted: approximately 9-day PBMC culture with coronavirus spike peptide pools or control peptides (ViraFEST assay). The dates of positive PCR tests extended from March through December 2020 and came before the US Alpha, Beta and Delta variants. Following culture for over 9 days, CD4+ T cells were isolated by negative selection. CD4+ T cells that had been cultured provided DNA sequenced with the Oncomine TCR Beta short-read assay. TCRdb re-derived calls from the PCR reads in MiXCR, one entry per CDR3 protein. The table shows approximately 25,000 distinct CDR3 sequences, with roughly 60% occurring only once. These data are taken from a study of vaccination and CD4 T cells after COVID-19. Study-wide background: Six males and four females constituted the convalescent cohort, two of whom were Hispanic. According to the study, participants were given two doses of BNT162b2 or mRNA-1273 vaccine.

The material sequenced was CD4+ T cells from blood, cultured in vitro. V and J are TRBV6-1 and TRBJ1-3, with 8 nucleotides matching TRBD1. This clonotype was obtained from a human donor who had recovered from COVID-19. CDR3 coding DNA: TGTGCCAGCAAGTCCAGGGGGCTGGGATCTGGAAACACCATATATTTT. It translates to CASKSRGLGSGNTIYF.